This section outlines one T cell receptor (beta chain) sequence together with its context. The data derive from a study of CD8 T cells in Susac syndrome. Random hexamers were used to reverse transcribe roughly 0.5 to 1 ug of RNA. A multiplex approach, immunoSEQ multiplex PCR, amplified TCR beta CDR3 across 54 Vbeta and 13 Jbeta. TCRdb fed the immunoSEQ multiplex PCR reads into MiXCR, producing one record per CDR3 protein. The data contain roughly 140,000 distinct CDR3 sequences, approximately 94% of them singletons. Sequencing of TCR beta was undertaken in CD8+ and CD4+ T cells derived from blood. Germline V gene lookup returns CDR1 SQVTM and CDR2 ANQGSEA. The CDR3 is 14 amino acids. Germline trimming cut 7 bases from V and 6 bases from J; bases unmatched to any gene: 6.

The clonotype originates from a human donor with multiple sclerosis. The source material was CD8+ T cells from PBMCs. This chain links TRBV29-1 with TRBJ2-2; 12 positions agree with TRBD2. The CDR3 loop is CSARTSGESGELFF. The CDR3 nucleotides read TGCAGCGCTCGGACTAGCGGGGAGTCCGGGGAGCTGTTTTTT.